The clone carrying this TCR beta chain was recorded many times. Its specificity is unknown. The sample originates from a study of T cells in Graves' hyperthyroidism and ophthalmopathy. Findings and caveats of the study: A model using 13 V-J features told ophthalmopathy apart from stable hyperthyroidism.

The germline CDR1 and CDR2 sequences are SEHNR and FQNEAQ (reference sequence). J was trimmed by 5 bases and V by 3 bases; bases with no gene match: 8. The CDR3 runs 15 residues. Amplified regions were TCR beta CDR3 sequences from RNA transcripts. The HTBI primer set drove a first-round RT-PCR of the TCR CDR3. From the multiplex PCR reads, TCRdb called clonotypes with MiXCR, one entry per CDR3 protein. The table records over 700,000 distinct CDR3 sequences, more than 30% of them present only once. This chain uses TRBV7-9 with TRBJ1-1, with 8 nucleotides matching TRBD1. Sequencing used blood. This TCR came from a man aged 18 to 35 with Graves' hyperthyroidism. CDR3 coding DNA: TGTGCCAGCAGCTTCCTGGGGACAGGAGAAACTGAAGCTTTCTTT. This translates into CASSFLGTGETEAFF.